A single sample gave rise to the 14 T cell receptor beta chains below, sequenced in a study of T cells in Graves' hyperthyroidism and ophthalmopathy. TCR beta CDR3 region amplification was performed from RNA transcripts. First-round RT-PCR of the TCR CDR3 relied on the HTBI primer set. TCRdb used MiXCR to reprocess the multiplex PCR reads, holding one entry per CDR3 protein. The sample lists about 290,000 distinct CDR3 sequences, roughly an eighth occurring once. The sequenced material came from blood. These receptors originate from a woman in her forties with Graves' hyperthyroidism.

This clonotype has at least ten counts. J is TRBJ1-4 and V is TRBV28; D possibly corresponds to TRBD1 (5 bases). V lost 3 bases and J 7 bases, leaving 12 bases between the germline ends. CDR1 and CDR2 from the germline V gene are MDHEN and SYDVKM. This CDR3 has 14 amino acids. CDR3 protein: CASSLKGFREKLFF. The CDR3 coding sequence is TGTGCCAGCAGTTTGAAGGGGTTTCGTGAAAAACTGTTTTTT.

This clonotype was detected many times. CDR3 in amino acids: CSVEDRRQGGYGYTF. The CDR3 nucleotides read TGCAGCGTTGAAGATCGCAGGCAGGGAGGCTATGGCTACACCTTC. This chain connects TRBV29-1 to TRBJ1-2, with D maybe TRBD1 (5 bases). Germline V gene data show CDR1 as SQVTM and CDR2 as ANQGSEA. Trimming removed 0 bases at V and 4 bases at J, with 15 bases between. The CDR3 spans 15 residues.

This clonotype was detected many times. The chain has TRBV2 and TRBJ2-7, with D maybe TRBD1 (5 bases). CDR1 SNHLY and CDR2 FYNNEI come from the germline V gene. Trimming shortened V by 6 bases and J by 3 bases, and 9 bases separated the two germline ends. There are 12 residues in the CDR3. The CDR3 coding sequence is TGTGCCAGCAGGGGGCTGGTCTACGAGCAGTACTTC. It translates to CASRGLVYEQYF.

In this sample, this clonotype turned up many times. CDR3 loop: CASLRTGELFF. CDR3 nucleotides: TGTGCCAGCCTAAGGACCGGGGAGCTGTTTTTT. The chain combines TRBV28 with TRBJ2-2; D is undetermined. This CDR3 comprises 11 residues. Trimming shortened V by 8 bases and J by 5 bases, and 6 bases separated the two germline ends. The germline gives CDR1 MDHEN, CDR2 SYDVKM. The full variable domain, with the rest looked up from reference TRBV28 and TRBJ2-2, is DVKVTQSSRYLVKRTGEKVFLECVQDMDHENMFWYRQDPGLGLRLIYFSYDVKMKEKGDIPEGYSVSREKKERFSLILESASTNQTSMYLCASLRTGELFFGEGSRLTVL.

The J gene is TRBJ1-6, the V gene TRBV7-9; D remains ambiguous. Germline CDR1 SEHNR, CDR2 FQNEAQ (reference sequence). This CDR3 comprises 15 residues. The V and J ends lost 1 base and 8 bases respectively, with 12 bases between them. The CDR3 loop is CASSLGQGSYSPLHF. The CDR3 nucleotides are TGTGCCAGCAGCTTAGGCCAAGGGTCCTATTCACCCCTCCACTTT.

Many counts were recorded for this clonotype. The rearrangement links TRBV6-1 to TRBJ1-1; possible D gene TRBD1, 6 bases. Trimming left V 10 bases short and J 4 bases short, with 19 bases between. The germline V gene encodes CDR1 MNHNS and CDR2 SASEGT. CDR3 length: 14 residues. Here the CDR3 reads CATKAQQGSTEAFF. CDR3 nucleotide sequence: TGTGCCACTAAAGCCCAGCAGGGGAGCACTGAAGCTTTCTTT.

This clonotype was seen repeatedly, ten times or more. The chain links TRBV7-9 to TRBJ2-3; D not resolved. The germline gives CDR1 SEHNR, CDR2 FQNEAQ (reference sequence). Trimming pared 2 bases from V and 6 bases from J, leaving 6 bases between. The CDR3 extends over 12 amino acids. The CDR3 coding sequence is TGTGCCAGCAGCTTATCTGTGGATACGCAGTATTTT. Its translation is CASSLSVDTQYF.

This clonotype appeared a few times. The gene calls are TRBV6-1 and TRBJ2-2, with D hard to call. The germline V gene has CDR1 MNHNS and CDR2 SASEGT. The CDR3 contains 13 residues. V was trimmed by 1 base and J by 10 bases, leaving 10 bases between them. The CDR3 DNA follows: TGTGCCAGCAGTGAAGGGTCCGATGCGGAGCTGTTTTTT. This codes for CASSEGSDAELFF.

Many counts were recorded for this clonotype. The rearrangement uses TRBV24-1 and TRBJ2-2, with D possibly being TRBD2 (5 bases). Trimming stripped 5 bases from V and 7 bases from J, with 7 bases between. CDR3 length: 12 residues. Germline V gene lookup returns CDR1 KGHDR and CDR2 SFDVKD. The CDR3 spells CATSVRDGELFF. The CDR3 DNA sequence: TGTGCCACCAGTGTGAGGGACGGGGAGCTGTTTTTT.

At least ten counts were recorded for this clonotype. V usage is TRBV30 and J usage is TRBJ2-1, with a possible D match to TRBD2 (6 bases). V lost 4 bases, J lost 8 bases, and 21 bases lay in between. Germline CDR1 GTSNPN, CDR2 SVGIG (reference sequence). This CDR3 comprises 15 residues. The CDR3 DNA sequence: TGTGCCTGGACCCACACTAGCCCAGCCTTCTATGAGCAGTTCTTC. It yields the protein CAWTHTSPAFYEQFF.

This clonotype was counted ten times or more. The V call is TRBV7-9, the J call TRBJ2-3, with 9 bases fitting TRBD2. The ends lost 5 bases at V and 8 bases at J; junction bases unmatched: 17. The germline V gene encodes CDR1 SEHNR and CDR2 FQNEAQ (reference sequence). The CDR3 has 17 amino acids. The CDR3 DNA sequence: TGTGCCAGCAGCCCCCCTAGGCGACTAGCGGTGGGGGGTACGCAGTATTTT. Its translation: CASSPPRRLAVGGTQYF.

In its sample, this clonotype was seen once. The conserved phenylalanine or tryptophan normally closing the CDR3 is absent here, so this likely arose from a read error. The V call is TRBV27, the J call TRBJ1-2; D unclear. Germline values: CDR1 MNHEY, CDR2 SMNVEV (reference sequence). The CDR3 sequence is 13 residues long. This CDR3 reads CPSSLLANYGYTL. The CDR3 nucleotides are TGTCCCAGCAGTTTATTGGCTAACTATGGCTACACCTTG.

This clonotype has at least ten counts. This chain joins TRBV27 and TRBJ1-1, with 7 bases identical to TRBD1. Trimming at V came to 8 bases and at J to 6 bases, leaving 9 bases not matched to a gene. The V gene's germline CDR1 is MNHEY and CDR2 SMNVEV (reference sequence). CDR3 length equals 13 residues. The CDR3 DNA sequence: TGTGCCAGCTATCAAGGGACAGTTTCTGAAGCTTTCTTT. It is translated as CASYQGTVSEAFF.

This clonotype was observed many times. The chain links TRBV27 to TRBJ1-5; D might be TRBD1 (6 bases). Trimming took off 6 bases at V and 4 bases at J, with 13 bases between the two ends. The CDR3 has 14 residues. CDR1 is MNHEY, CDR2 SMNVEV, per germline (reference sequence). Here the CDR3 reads CASRTGTGNQPQHF. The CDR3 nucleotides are TGTGCCAGCAGAACAGGGACGGGGAATCAGCCCCAGCATTTT.